Presented here are 11 T cell receptor beta chains from one specimen sequenced in a study of shared clonotypes between healthy human individuals. Only in-frame clones appear in the TCRdb table, and some are missing; sequencing was by immunoSEQ multiplex PCR. The table shows around 2.5 million clones, with 90% to 95% occurring only once. Specimen: naive CD4+ T cells from PBMCs. Stated subset: CD45RA+ positively selected. The receptors shown here come from a man in his late teens or twenties in good health. Some clones in this sample may be carry-over from other donors' samples.

This chain links TRBV4-1 with TRBJ1-2; D possibly corresponds to TRBD1 (5 bases). V lost 4 bases and J lost 2, with 17 bases in between. CDR3 length equals 16 residues. Germline CDR1 is MGHRA and CDR2 is YSYEKL. This CDR3 is CASSLQGEGKNYGYTF. CDR3 DNA sequence: TGCGCCAGCAGCCTTCAAGGTGAGGGGAAGAACTATGGCTACACCTTC.

The CDR3 coding sequence is TGTGCCATCAGTGAGTACAGGGAGGCAGATACGCAGTATTTT. Translation gives CAISEYREADTQYF. The V call is TRBV10-3, the J call TRBJ2-3; the D gene could be TRBD1 or TRBD2 (6 bases each). The germline V gene encodes CDR1 ENHRY and CDR2 SYGVKD. The CDR3 runs 14 residues. V was trimmed by 1 base and J by 4 bases, leaving 9 bases between them.

The chain recombines TRBV5-1 with TRBJ1-2, with 7 bases lining up with TRBD1. The V gene's germline CDR1 is SGHRS and CDR2 YFSETQ. The CDR3 extends over 13 amino acids. The trim removed 4 bases at V and 4 bases at J, leaving 4 bases unmatched. In nucleotides, the CDR3 is TGCGCCAGCAGCCCGGGACAGACCTATGGCTACACCTTC. This translates into CASSPGQTYGYTF.

This clone was counted once. This specimen includes other DNA sequences encoding the same CDR3. This chain links TRBV5-4 with TRBJ2-5; no reliable D call. The ends were cut back, 0 bases at V and 3 bases at J, with 9 bases in the middle. CDR3 length: 14 amino acids. Germline values: CDR1 SGHNT, CDR2 YYREEE (reference sequence). CDR3 in DNA: TGTGCCAGCAGCTTGGTCGGCGGAGAAGAGACCCAGTACTTC. Amino acid sequence: CASSLVGGEETQYF.

This chain joins TRBV25-1 and TRBJ1-2; 9 bases align to TRBD1. Germline trimming cut 5 bases from V and 0 bases from J; bases unmatched to any gene: 1. This CDR3 region has 14 residues. From germline, CDR1 is MGHDK and CDR2 SYGVNS. In DNA, the CDR3 is TGTGCCAGCAGTAGGACAGGGGCTAACTATGGCTACACCTTC. Encoded protein: CASSRTGANYGYTF.

The CDR3 DNA sequence: TGTGCCAGCAGCCAAGAAGATTTGAAGACCCAGTACTTC. Protein product: CASSQEDLKTQYF. V is TRBV14 and J is TRBJ2-5; no firm D call. This CDR3 is 13 amino acids long. Germline loops: CDR1 SGHDN, CDR2 FVKESK. Trimming cost V 0 bases and J 6 bases, with 8 bases left between them.

The table lists this clone with a few counts. Other DNA sequences in this sample translate to the same CDR3. The V call is TRBV2, the J call TRBJ2-5, with D unresolved. The CDR3 runs 11 residues. The germline V and J ends were trimmed by 4 bases and 2 bases, with 2 bases remaining between them. Germline CDR1 SNHLY, CDR2 FYNNEI. The CDR3 DNA reads TGTGCCAGCAGTGCTCAAGAGACCCAGTACTTC. Residues: CASSAQETQYF.

V usage is TRBV9 and J usage is TRBJ2-1, with D perhaps matching TRBD2 (6 bases). CDR3 size: 15 residues. Per the germline V gene, CDR1 is SGDLS and CDR2 is YYNGEE. V was shortened by 0 bases and J by 8 bases, with 15 bases between the two germline ends. CDR3 sequence: CASSVGSGVWHEQFF. The CDR3 DNA follows: TGTGCCAGCAGCGTAGGGTCGGGAGTTTGGCATGAGCAGTTCTTC.

V is TRBV6-4 and J is TRBJ2-1; the match to TRBD2 covers 12 bases. The germline V gene has CDR1 MRHNA and CDR2 SNTAGT. The V and J ends lost 4 bases and 9 bases, in that order; junction bases with no gene match: 7. The CDR3 extends over 15 amino acids. The DNA of the CDR3 is TGTGCCAGCAGTGGTAGACTAGCGGGAGTGGGTGAGCAGTTCTTC. As protein: CASSGRLAGVGEQFF.

This clone was found a few times. The chain couples TRBV19 to TRBJ1-3; D is undetermined. Trimming removed 5 bases at V and 8 bases at J, with 13 bases between. The CDR3 covers 13 residues. Germline V CDR1 and CDR2: LNHDA, SQIVND (reference sequence). CDR3 amino acids: CASSPDGSDTIYF. In DNA form, the CDR3 reads TGTGCCAGTAGTCCGGACGGGTCGGACACCATATATTTT.

The chain joins TRBV7-3 to TRBJ2-3, with D tentatively TRBD2 (6 bases). V was trimmed by 1 base and J by 8 bases, leaving 13 bases between them. Germline V lookup: CDR1 SGHTA, CDR2 FQGTGA. The CDR3 totals 14 residues. CDR3 bases: TGTGCCAGCAGCTTAAGTTGGACTAAAGGTACGCAGTATTTT. Protein sequence: CASSLSWTKGTQYF.